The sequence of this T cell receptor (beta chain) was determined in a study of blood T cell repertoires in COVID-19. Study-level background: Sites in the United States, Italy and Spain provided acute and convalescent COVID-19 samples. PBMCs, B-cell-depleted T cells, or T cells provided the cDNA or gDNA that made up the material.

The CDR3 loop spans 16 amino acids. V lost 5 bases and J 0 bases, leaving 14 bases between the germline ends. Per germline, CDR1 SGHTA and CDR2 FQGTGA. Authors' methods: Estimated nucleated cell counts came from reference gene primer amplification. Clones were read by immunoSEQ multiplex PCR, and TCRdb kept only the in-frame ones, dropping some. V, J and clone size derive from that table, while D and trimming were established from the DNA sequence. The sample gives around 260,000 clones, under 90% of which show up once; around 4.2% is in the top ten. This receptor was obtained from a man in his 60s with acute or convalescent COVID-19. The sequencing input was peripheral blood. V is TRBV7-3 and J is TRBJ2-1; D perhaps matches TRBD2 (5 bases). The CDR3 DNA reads TGTGCCAGCAGCCTGAACGGGGTAAGCTCCTACAATGAGCAGTTCTTC. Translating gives CASSLNGVSSYNEQFF.